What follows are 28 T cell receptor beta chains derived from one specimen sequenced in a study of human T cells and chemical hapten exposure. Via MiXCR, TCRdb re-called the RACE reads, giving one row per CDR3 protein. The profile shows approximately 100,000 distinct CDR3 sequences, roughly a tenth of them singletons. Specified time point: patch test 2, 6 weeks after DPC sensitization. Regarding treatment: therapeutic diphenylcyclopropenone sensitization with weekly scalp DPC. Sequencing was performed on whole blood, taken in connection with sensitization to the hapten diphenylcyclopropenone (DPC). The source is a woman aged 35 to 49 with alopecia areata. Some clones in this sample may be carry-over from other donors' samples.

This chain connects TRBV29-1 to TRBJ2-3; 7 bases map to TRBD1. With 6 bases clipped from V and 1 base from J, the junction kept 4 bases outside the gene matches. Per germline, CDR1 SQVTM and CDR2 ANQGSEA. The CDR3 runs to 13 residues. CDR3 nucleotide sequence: TGCAGCGTGTGGGACAGACGCACAGATACGCAGTATTTT. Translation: CSVWDRRTDTQYF.

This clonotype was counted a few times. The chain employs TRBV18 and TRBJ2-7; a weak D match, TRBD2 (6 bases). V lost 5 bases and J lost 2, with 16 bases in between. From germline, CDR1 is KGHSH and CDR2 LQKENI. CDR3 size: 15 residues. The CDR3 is CASSAGSRDAYEQYF. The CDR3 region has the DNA TGTGCCAGCTCAGCCGGGAGCAGGGACGCCTACGAGCAGTACTTC.

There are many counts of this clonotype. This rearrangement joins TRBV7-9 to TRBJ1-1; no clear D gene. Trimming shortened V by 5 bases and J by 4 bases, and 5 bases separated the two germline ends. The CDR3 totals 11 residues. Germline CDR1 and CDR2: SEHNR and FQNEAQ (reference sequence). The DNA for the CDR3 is TGTGCCAGCAGCGTGGGCACTGAAGCTTTCTTT. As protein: CASSVGTEAFF.

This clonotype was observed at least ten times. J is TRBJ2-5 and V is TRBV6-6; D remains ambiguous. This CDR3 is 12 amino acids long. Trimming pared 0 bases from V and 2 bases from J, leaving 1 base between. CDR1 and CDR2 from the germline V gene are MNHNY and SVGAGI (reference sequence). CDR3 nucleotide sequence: TGTGCCAGCAGTTACTCACAAGAGACCCAGTACTTC. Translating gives CASSYSQETQYF.

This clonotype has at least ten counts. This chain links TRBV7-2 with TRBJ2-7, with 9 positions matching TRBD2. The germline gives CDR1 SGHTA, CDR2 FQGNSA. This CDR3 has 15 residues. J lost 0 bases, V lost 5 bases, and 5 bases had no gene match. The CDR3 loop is CASSPRTSASYEQYF. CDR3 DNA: TGTGCCAGCAGCCCTCGGACTAGCGCCTCCTACGAGCAGTACTTC.

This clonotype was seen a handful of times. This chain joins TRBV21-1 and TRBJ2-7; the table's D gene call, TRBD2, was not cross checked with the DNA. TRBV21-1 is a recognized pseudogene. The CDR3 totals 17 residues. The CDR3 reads CASSKVGQGHPIYEQYF. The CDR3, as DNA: TGTGCCAGCAGCAAAGTTGGGCAGGGCCATCCCATCTACGAGCAGTACTTC.

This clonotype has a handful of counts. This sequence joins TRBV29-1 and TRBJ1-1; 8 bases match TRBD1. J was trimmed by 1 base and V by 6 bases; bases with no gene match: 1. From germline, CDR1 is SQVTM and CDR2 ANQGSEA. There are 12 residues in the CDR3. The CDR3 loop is CSVGTGNTEAFF. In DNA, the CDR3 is TGCAGCGTAGGGACAGGGAACACTGAAGCTTTCTTT. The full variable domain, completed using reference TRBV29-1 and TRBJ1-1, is SAVISQKPSRDICQRGTSLTIQCQVDSQVTMMFWYRQQPGQSLTLIATANQGSEATYESGFVIDKFPISRPNLTFSTLTVSNMSPEDSSIYLCSVGTGNTEAFFGQGTRLTVV.

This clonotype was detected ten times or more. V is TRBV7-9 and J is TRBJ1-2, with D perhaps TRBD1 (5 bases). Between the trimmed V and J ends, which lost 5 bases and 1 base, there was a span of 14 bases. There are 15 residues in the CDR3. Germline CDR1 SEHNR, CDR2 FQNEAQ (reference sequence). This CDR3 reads CASSPTGDDNYGYTF. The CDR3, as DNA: TGTGCCAGCAGCCCCACAGGCGATGATAACTATGGCTACACCTTC.

The CDR3 coding sequence is TGTGCCAGCAGCAGTCGGGGGGATGAGCAGTTCTTC. Translated, it gives CASSSRGDEQFF. This chain links TRBV7-9 with TRBJ2-1; 7 bases align to TRBD2. The J segment lost 8 bases and the V segment lost 5 bases, leaving 3 bases of the junction unmatched. Germline CDR1 reads SEHNR; CDR2 reads FQNEAQ (reference sequence). The CDR3 runs to 12 residues.

The CDR3 reads CASSAPRGSSYNEQFF. The CDR3 region has the DNA TGTGCCAGCAGTGCCCCCAGGGGTAGCTCCTACAATGAGCAGTTCTTC. The V call is TRBV28, the J call TRBJ2-1; D may be TRBD1 (6 bases). CDR1 MDHEN and CDR2 SYDVKM come from the germline V gene. The CDR3 sequence is 16 residues long. V dropped 5 bases and J dropped 0 bases, with 14 bases sitting between them.

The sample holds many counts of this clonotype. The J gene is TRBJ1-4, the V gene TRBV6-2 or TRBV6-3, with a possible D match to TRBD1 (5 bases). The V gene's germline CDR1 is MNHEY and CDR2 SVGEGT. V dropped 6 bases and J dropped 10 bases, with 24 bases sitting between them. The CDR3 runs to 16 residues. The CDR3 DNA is TGTGCCAGCAGCCCTAATCCGGACACCCGTCTAGGAAAACTGTTTTTT. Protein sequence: CASSPNPDTRLGKLFF.

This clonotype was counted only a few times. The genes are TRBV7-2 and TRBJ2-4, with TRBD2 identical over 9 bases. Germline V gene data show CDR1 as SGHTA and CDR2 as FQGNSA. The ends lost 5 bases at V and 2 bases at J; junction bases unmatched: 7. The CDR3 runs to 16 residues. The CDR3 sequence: CASSHGRGGTKNIQYF. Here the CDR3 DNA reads TGTGCCAGCAGCCATGGGCGGGGGGGCACCAAAAACATTCAGTACTTC.

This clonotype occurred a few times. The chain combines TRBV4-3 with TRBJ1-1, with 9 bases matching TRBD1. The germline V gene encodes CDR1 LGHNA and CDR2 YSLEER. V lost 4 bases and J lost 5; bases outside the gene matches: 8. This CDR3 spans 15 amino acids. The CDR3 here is CASSLNPQGATEAFF. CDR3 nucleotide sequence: TGCGCCAGCAGCCTTAACCCACAGGGGGCGACTGAAGCTTTCTTT.

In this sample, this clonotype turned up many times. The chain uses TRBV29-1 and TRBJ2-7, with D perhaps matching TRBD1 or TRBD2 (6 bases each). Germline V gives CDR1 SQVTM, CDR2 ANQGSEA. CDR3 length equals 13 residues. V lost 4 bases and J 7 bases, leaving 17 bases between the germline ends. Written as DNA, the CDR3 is TGCAGCGTTGCGGGCAGGGGACTTGGGGAGCAGTACTTC. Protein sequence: CSVAGRGLGEQYF.

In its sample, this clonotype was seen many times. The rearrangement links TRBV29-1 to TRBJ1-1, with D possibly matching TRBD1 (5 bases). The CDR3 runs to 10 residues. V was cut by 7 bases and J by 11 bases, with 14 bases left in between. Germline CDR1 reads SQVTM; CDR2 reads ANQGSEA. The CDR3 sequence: CSDGGEWAFF. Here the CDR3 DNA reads TGCAGCGACGGGGGTGAATGGGCTTTCTTT.

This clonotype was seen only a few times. CDR3 loop: CATSRDRGPYEQYF. The DNA of the CDR3 is TGTGCCACCAGCAGAGATCGGGGACCATACGAGCAGTACTTC. V is TRBV15 and J is TRBJ2-7, with D perhaps given as TRBD1 or TRBD2 (5 bases each). Deletions cut 0 bases from V and 4 bases from J, with 10 bases between. CDR1 and CDR2 from the germline V gene are LNHNV and YYDKDF (reference sequence). CDR3 size: 14 residues.

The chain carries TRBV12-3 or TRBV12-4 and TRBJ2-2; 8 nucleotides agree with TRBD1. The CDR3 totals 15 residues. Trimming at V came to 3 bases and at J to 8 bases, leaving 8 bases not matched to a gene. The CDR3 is CASSFGQGASGELFF. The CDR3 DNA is TGTGCCAGCAGTTTCGGGCAGGGGGCGTCGGGGGAGCTGTTTTTT.

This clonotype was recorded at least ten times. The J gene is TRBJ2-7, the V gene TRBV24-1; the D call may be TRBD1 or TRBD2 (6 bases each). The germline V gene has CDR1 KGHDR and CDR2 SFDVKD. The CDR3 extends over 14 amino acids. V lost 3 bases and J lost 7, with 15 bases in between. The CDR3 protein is CATSDMGAAGEQYF. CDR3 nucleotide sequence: TGTGCCACCAGTGATATGGGGGCGGCGGGGGAGCAGTACTTC.

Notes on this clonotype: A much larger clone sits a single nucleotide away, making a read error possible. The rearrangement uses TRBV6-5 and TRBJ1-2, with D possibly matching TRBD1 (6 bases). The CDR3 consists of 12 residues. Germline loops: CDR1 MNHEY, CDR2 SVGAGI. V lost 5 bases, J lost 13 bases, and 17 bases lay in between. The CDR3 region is CASSHGRGPSTF. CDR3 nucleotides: TGTGCCAGCAGTCACGGCAGGGGCCCCTCCACCTTC.

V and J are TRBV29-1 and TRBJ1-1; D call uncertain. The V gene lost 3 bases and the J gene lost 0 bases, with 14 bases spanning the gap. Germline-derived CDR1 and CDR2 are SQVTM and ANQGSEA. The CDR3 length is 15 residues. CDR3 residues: CSVDNVARMNTEAFF. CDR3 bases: TGCAGCGTTGATAATGTCGCTCGTATGAACACTGAAGCTTTCTTT.

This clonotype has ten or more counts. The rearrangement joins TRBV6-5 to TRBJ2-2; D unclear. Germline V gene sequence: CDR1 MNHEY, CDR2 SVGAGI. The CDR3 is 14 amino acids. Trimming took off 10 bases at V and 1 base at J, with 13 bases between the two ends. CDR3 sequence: CAIKRAENTGELFF. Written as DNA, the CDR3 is TGTGCCATCAAACGTGCTGAGAACACCGGGGAGCTGTTTTTT.

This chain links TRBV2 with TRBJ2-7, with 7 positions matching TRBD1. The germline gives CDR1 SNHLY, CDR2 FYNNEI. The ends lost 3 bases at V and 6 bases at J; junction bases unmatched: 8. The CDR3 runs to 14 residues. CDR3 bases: TGTGCCAGCAGTGAGGGGACAGTTCCCCCCGAGCAGTACTTC. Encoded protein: CASSEGTVPPEQYF.

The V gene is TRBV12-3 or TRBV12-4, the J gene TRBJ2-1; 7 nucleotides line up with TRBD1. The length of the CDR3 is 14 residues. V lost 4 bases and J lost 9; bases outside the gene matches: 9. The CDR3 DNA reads TGTGCCAGCAGTTCCCTCGGGACAGTTGCTGAGCAGTTCTTC. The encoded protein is CASSSLGTVAEQFF.

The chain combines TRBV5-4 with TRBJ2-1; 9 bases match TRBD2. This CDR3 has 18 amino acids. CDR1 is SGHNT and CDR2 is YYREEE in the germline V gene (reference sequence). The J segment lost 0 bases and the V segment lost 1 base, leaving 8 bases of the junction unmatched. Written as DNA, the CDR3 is TGTGCCAGCAGCTTGACCAGCGGGGGGACCAGCTCCTACAATGAGCAGTTCTTC. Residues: CASSLTSGGTSSYNEQFF.

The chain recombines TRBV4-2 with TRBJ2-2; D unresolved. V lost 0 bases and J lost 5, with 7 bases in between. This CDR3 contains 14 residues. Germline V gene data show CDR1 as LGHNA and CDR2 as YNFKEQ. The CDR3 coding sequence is TGTGCCAGCAGCCAAGAGGAGTTAACCGGGGAGCTGTTTTTT. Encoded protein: CASSQEELTGELFF.

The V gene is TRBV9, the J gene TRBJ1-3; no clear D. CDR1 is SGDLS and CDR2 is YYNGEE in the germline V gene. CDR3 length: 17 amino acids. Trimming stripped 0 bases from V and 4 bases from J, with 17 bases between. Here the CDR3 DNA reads TGTGCCAGCAGCGTAGGGATGCAACAAAGGACGGGAAACACCATATATTTT. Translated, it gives CASSVGMQQRTGNTIYF.

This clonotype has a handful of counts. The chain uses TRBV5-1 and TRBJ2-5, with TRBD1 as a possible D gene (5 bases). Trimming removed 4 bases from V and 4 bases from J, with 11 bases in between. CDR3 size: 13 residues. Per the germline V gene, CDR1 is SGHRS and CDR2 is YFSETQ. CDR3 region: CASSPQGRETQYF. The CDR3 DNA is TGCGCCAGCAGCCCCCAGGGTCGAGAGACCCAGTACTTC.

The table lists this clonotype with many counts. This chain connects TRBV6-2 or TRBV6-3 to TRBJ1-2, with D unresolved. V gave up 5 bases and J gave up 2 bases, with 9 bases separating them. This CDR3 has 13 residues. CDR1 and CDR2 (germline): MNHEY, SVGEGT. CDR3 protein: CASSPDGNYGYTF. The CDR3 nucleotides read TGTGCCAGCAGTCCGGACGGGAACTATGGCTACACCTTC.